These T cell receptor beta chains were read from a single sample in a study of T cells in Graves' hyperthyroidism and ophthalmopathy. Each CDR3 protein gets one entry after TCRdb re-called the multiplex PCR reads with MiXCR. The data contain roughly 240,000 distinct CDR3 sequences, about 24% of them singletons. Source material: blood. The receptors here all came from a middle-aged woman with Graves' ophthalmopathy. The CDR3 runs from the conserved cysteine through the conserved F or W. The D gene is left open where the match is weak. Some rows mark clone size as missing; the rest say once, few, many or name a class of expanded clone.

clone_size	v_call	j_call	d_call	cdr3_nt	cdr3_aa
-	TRBV29-1	TRBJ2-7	TRBD1	TGCAGCACAGAGACAGGGGGGTACGAGCAGTACTTC	CSTETGGYEQYF
many	TRBV3-1	TRBJ1-1	-	TGTGCCAGCAGCCAAGATGCCCTCCGCTTGAACACTGAAGCTTTCTTT	CASSQDALRLNTEAFF
-	TRBV7-2	TRBJ2-7	-	TGTGCCAGCAGCTTACAACAGGCGACCTACGAGCAGTACTTC	CASSLQQATYEQYF
-	TRBV7-8	TRBJ2-5	-	TGTGCCAGCAGCTCCGCTGGACAAGAGACCCAGTACTTC	CASSSAGQETQYF
once	TRBV27	TRBJ1-2	-	TGTGCCAGCAGTTCTGTGGACAGAGGGGTCTATGGCTACACCTTC	CASSSVDRGVYGYTF
many	TRBV5-1	TRBJ2-7	TRBD2	TGCGCCAGCAGCTTGGTGGCTAGCGGGATGAACGAGCAGTACTTC	CASSLVASGMNEQYF
many	TRBV28	TRBJ2-7	-	TGTGCCAGCAGTAGGACCTACGAGCAGTACTTC	CASSRTYEQYF
many	TRBV6-5	TRBJ1-5	-	TGTGCCAGCAGTTCCCTCGGGACTAATCAGCCCCAGCATTTT	CASSSLGTNQPQHF
many	TRBV24-1	TRBJ1-2	-	TGTGCCACCAGTGATGCCAGGGAAGAAACCTATGGCTACACCTTC	CATSDAREETYGYTF
many	TRBV27	TRBJ2-7	-	TGTGCCAGCAGTTTCGCAGGGGTCCACGAGCAGTACTTC	CASSFAGVHEQYF
many	TRBV2	TRBJ2-7	-	TGTGCCAGCAGTGTGGGGCAGGGGTTGAGCGAGCAGTACTTC	CASSVGQGLSEQYF
many	TRBV29-1	TRBJ2-5	-	TGCAGCGTTGAACAGGGTTTGGAGACCCAGTACTTC	CSVEQGLETQYF
many	TRBV6-1	TRBJ2-7	TRBD1	TGTGCCAGCAGTCGAACCGGGACAGAATACGAGCAGTACTTC	CASSRTGTEYEQYF
many	TRBV12-3/TRBV12-4	TRBJ2-2	-	TGTGCCAGCACAGCATTAACAGGGAAGAACACCGGGGAGCTGTTTTTT	CASTALTGKNTGELFF